The following is a TCR beta chain sequence with its context. Its antigen is not identified. The V gene's germline CDR1 is MNHEY and CDR2 SMNVEV (reference sequence). V gave up 2 bases and J gave up 4 bases, with 8 bases separating them. The CDR3 has 13 amino acids. This sample is part of a study of cytomegalovirus exposure and HLA in healthy donors. Study results and limitations: In vitro experiments confirmed that a few CMV-associated chains were specific for CMV antigens.

Some clones are missing from TCRdb's copy, which holds only in-frame ones; the method was immunoSEQ multiplex PCR. This sample has some 140,000 clones, with 85% to 90% found just once. The sample was PBMCs. The rearrangement joins TRBV27 to TRBJ1-2; D gene unclear. This receptor was identified in a human donor in good health. CDR3: CASSLSGTYGYTF. DNA of the CDR3: TGTGCCAGCAGTTTAAGTGGCACCTATGGCTACACCTTC.